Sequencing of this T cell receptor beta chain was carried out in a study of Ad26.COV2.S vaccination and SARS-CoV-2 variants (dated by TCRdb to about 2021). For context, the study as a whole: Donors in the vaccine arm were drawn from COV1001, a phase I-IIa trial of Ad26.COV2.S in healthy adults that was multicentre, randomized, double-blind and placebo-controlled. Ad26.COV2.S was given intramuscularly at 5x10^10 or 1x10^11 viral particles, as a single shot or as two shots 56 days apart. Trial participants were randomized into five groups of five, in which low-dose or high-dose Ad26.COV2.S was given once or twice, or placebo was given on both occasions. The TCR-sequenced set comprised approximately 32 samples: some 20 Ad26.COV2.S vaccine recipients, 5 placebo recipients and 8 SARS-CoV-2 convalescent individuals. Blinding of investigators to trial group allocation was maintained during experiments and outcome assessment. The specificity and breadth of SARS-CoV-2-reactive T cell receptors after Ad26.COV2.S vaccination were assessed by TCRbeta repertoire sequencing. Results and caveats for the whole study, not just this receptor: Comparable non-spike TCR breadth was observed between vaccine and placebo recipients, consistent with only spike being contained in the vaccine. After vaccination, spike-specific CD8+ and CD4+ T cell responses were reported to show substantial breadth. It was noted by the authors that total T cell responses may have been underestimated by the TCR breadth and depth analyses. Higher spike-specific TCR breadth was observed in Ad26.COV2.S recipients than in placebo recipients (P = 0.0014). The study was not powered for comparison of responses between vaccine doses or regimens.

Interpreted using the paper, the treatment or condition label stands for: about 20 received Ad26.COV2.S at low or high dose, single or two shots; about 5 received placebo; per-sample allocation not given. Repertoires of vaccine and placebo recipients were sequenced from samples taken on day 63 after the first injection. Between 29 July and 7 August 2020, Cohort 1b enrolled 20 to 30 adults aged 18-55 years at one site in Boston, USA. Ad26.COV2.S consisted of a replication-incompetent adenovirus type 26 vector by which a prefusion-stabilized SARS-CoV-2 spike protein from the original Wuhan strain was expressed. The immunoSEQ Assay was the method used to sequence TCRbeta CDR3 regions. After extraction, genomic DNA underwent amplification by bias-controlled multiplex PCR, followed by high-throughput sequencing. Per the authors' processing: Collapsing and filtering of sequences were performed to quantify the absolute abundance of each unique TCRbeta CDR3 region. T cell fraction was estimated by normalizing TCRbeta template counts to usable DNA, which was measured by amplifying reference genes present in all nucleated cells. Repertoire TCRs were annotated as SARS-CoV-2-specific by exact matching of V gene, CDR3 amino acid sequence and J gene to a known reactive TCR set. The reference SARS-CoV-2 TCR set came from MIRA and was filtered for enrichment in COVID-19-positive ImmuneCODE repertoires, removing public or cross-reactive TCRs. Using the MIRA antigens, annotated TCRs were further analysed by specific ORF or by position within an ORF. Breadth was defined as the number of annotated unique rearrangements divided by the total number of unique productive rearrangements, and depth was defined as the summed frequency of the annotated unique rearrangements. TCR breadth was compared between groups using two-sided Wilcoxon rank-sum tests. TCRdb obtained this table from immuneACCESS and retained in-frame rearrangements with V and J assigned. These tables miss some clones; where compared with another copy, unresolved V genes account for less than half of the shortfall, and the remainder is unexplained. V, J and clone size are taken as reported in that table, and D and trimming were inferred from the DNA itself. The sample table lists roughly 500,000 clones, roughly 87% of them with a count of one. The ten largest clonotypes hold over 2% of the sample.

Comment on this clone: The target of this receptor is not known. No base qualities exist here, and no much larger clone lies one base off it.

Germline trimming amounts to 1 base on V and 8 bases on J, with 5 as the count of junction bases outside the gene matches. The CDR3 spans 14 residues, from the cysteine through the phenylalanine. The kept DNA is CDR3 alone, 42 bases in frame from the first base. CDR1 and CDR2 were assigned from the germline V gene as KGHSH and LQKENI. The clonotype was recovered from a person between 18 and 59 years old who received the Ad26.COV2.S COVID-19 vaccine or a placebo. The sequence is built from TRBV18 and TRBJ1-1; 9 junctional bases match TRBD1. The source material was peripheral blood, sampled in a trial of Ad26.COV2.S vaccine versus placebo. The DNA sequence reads TGTGCCAGCTCACCACAGGGACAGGGACCCGAAGCTTTCTTT. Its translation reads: CASSPQGQGPEAFF.